These 14 T cell receptor beta chains came from one sample sequenced in a study of T-cell reconstitution after alpha-beta-depleted transplantation in children. Preparation of the TCRbeta library used unique molecular identifiers. Via MiXCR, TCRdb re-called the PCR reads, giving one row per CDR3 protein. The table has about 980,000 distinct CDR3 sequences, about 29% seen once; the top ten hold 28%. The sample in question was PBMCs, mostly from graft donor cells, obtained 360 days after TCRalphabeta/CD19-depleted stem cell transplant. These receptors were obtained from a boy less than two years old who had a stem cell transplant for SCID, so the T cells may come from the graft donor.

The chain has TRBV20-1 and TRBJ2-7, with D perhaps matching TRBD1 (5 bases). Germline V lookup: CDR1 DFQATT, CDR2 SNEGSKA (reference sequence). CDR3 length equals 14 residues. The ends were cut back, 0 bases at V and 5 bases at J, with 14 bases in the middle. The CDR3 coding sequence is TGCAGTGCTAGAGACGGGCAGGGCGTACACGAGCAGTACTTC. Amino acids: CSARDGQGVHEQYF.

The chain uses TRBV20-1 and TRBJ2-7; 14 bases map to TRBD2. Unmatched junction bases numbered 7, after V lost 1 base and J lost 2 bases. Germline V gene sequence: CDR1 DFQATT, CDR2 SNEGSKA (reference sequence). The length of the CDR3 is 17 residues. The CDR3 sequence is CSARGPGTSGGAYEQYF. CDR3 coding DNA: TGCAGTGCTAGAGGTCCTGGGACTAGCGGGGGCGCCTACGAGCAGTACTTC.

This clonotype turned up a few times. This chain joins TRBV20-1 and TRBJ2-1, with TRBD2 matching over 10 bases. Germline CDR1 and CDR2: DFQATT and SNEGSKA (reference sequence). This CDR3 has 13 residues. Trimming cost V 6 bases and J 6 bases; bases outside gene matches: 5. The CDR3 DNA reads as TGCAGTGCAGGGAGCGGGGGGGCCAATGAGCAGTTCTTC. Its protein is CSAGSGGANEQFF.

V is TRBV2 and J is TRBJ2-5, with D perhaps matching TRBD2 (7 bases). The CDR3 is 16 residues long. V lost 6 bases, J lost 5 bases, and 22 bases lay in between. Germline lookup yields CDR1 SNHLY and CDR2 FYNNEI. The CDR3 here is CASSLLRGGGRETQYF. The DNA for the CDR3 is TGTGCCAGCAGCCTGCTACGAGGGGGGGGTCGGGAGACCCAGTACTTC.

This clonotype was seen a few times. The chain joins TRBV12-3 or TRBV12-4 to TRBJ1-2; D is uncertain. CDR3 length equals 15 residues. Trimming took 5 bases from V and 7 from J, leaving 20 bases between them. The CDR3 here is CASSRMPGNWGGYTF. In DNA, the CDR3 is TGTGCCAGCAGTCGGATGCCTGGGAACTGGGGTGGCTACACCTTC.

The V call is TRBV20-1, the J call TRBJ2-7, with 7 positions matching TRBD1. Germline trimming cut 5 bases from V and 3 bases from J; bases unmatched to any gene: 7. Per the germline V gene, CDR1 is DFQATT and CDR2 is SNEGSKA (reference sequence). The CDR3 extends over 13 amino acids. This CDR3 reads CSAGGQANYEQYF. CDR3 DNA: TGCAGTGCTGGAGGACAGGCCAACTACGAGCAGTACTTC.

This chain connects TRBV6-5 to TRBJ1-1; no clear D. Germline V gene lookup returns CDR1 MNHEY and CDR2 SVGAGI. Trimming shortened V by 4 bases and J by 0 bases, and 15 bases separated the two germline ends. This CDR3 spans 16 amino acids. The CDR3 is CASSFTVEGMNTEAFF. The CDR3, as DNA: TGTGCCAGCAGTTTCACCGTAGAAGGTATGAACACTGAAGCTTTCTTT.

Only a few counts were recorded for this clonotype. CDR3 nucleotide sequence: TGTGCCAGCAGTTCCCACCTAACAGGGTTGGATGGCTACACCTTC. It yields the protein CASSSHLTGLDGYTF. This chain connects TRBV12-3 or TRBV12-4 to TRBJ1-2; the D gene is possibly TRBD1 (6 bases). The CDR3 is made up of 15 amino acids. V lost 4 bases and J lost 6, with 18 bases in between.

This clonotype came up a few times. The chain has TRBV7-3 and TRBJ2-2; the match to TRBD2 covers 14 bases. The trim removed 5 bases at V and 6 bases at J, leaving 8 bases unmatched. Germline lookup yields CDR1 SGHTA and CDR2 FQGTGA. The CDR3 contains 17 residues. The CDR3 DNA is TGTGCCAGCAGCCCCCAAGGACTAGCGGGGGGAGCCGGGGAGCTGTTTTTT. Translated: CASSPQGLAGGAGELFF.

This clonotype was picked up a small number of times. V usage is TRBV18 and J usage is TRBJ1-6; 12 positions agree with TRBD1. The CDR3 totals 17 residues. Germline V gene data show CDR1 as KGHSH and CDR2 as LQKENI. V shed 6 bases, J shed 7 bases, and the junction held 10 bases outside the gene matches. CDR3 sequence reads: CASSPVGQGAKNSPLHF. CDR3 in DNA: TGTGCCAGCTCGCCGGTGGGACAGGGGGCCAAAAATTCACCCCTCCACTTT.

There are a few counts of this clonotype. This chain uses TRBV20-1 with TRBJ2-5; D is unresolved. CDR1 and CDR2 from the germline V gene are DFQATT and SNEGSKA (reference sequence). V was trimmed by 2 bases and J by 5 bases, leaving 15 bases between them. The CDR3 spans 14 residues. CDR3 in amino acids: CSARTTSRKETQYF. The CDR3 DNA sequence: TGCAGTGCTAGAACGACATCCAGGAAGGAGACCCAGTACTTC.

The genes are TRBV10-3 and TRBJ2-6, with D perhaps matching TRBD1 (5 bases). Trimming removed 2 bases from V and 0 bases from J, with 14 bases in between. This CDR3 has 18 residues. CDR1 is ENHRY and CDR2 is SYGVKD in the germline V gene. This CDR3 reads CAISELPHRGSGANVLTF. CDR3 DNA sequence: TGTGCCATCAGTGAGCTACCCCATAGGGGCTCTGGGGCCAACGTCCTGACTTTC.

The chain couples TRBV5-1 to TRBJ1-1; D perhaps matches TRBD1 (6 bases). V was shortened by 4 bases and J by 3 bases, with 16 bases between the two germline ends. The CDR3 contains 15 residues. Germline lookup yields CDR1 SGHRS and CDR2 YFSETQ. The chain's CDR3 is CASSPYQGLDTEAFF. The CDR3 nucleotides are TGCGCCAGCAGCCCCTACCAGGGGTTAGACACTGAAGCTTTCTTT.

This chain links TRBV15 with TRBJ1-6; D is ambiguous. The CDR3 runs to 15 residues. The germline V and J ends were trimmed by 0 bases and 9 bases, with 12 bases remaining between them. Germline V lookup: CDR1 LNHNV, CDR2 YYDKDF (reference sequence). CDR3 nucleotides: TGTGCCACCAGCAGAGAGGAGGGATTGGGTTCACCCCTCCACTTT. It translates to CATSREEGLGSPLHF.